A selection of T cell receptor beta chains follows, all from one sample in a study of blood T cell repertoires in COVID-19. Generated by immunoSEQ multiplex PCR, the TCRdb table keeps only in-frame clones and is missing some. Of about 380,000 clones in the sample, 85% to 90% were seen once. Input material: PBMCs or T cells enriched from blood (not recorded which). All receptors come from a woman aged 18-35 years who had recovered from COVID-19. Each CDR3 is given with its conserved first and last residue. The order of the fields is CDR3 protein, CDR3 DNA, clone size, V gene, D gene, J gene. D genes are given only for firm matches. The size field is filled for only some rows; it gives once, few, many or a size class.

CDR3 protein: CASSKVPSIFYAVGYWNTEAFF
CDR3 DNA: TGTGCCAGCAGCAAAGTTCCCTCTATTTTCTATGCGGTTGGCTACTGGAACACTGAAGCTTTCTTT
clone size: once
V gene: TRBV21-1
D gene: NA
J gene: TRBJ1-1

CDR3 protein: CASTPIDRQGAYGYTF
CDR3 DNA: TGTGCCAGCACCCCGATTGATCGACAGGGGGCTTATGGCTACACCTTC
clone size: NA
V gene: TRBV5-6
D gene: TRBD1
J gene: TRBJ1-2

CDR3 protein: CASSYEGDYNSPLHF
CDR3 DNA: TGTGCCAGCAGTTACGAGGGAGACTATAATTCACCCCTCCACTTT
clone size: NA
V gene: TRBV6-5
D gene: NA
J gene: TRBJ1-6

CDR3 protein: CASSLSETNYGYTF
CDR3 DNA: TGTGCCAGCAGCTTATCGGAGACTAACTATGGCTACACCTTC
clone size: once
V gene: TRBV7-9
D gene: NA
J gene: TRBJ1-2

CDR3 protein: CASRDDRDYEAFF
CDR3 DNA: TGTGCCAGCAGAGACGACAGGGATTATGAAGCTTTCTTT
clone size: NA
V gene: TRBV9
D gene: TRBD1
J gene: TRBJ1-1

CDR3 protein: CATSIDRGSNQPQHF
CDR3 DNA: TGTGCCACCAGCATCGACAGGGGAAGCAATCAGCCCCAGCATTTT
clone size: NA
V gene: TRBV15
D gene: TRBD1
J gene: TRBJ1-5

CDR3 protein: CSARRDEKLFF
CDR3 DNA: TGCAGTGCTAGACGCGATGAAAAACTGTTTTTT
clone size: NA
V gene: TRBV20-1
D gene: NA
J gene: TRBJ1-4

CDR3 protein: CASSDRDRTDTQYF
CDR3 DNA: TGTGCCAGCAGTGACAGGGATAGGACAGATACGCAGTATTTT
clone size: NA
V gene: TRBV6-1
D gene: NA
J gene: TRBJ2-3

CDR3 protein: CASSLGPGEGEQFF
CDR3 DNA: TGTGCCAGCAGCTTAGGGCCCGGGGAGGGTGAGCAGTTCTTC
clone size: NA
V gene: TRBV11-2
D gene: TRBD2
J gene: TRBJ2-1

CDR3 protein: CASGWETGASTEAFF
CDR3 DNA: TGTGCTAGTGGTTGGGAGACAGGGGCTAGCACTGAAGCTTTCTTT
clone size: NA
V gene: TRBV12-5
D gene: TRBD1
J gene: TRBJ1-1

CDR3 protein: CASSRGVRTGLSSNQPQHF
CDR3 DNA: TGTGCCAGTAGTAGAGGGGTCCGGACAGGGCTTTCAAGCAATCAGCCCCAGCATTTT
clone size: NA
V gene: TRBV19
D gene: TRBD1
J gene: TRBJ1-5

CDR3 protein: CASSLRHSGNTIYF
CDR3 DNA: TGTGCCAGCAGTTTGAGACACTCTGGAAACACCATATATTTT
clone size: NA
V gene: TRBV28
D gene: NA
J gene: TRBJ1-3

CDR3 protein: CASSPRTSGASGELFF
CDR3 DNA: TGTGCCAGCAGCCCCCGGACTAGCGGGGCCTCCGGGGAGCTGTTTTTT
clone size: once
V gene: TRBV7-3
D gene: TRBD2
J gene: TRBJ2-2

CDR3 protein: CASSVGQNYGYTF
CDR3 DNA: TGTGCCAGCAGCGTGGGACAGAACTATGGCTACACCTTC
clone size: few
V gene: TRBV7-9
D gene: TRBD1
J gene: TRBJ1-2

CDR3 protein: CASSPQPQAGAGGYTF
CDR3 DNA: TGTGCCAGCAGCCCTCAACCCCAGGCAGGGGCAGGTGGCTACACCTTC
clone size: once
V gene: TRBV3-1/TRBV3-2
D gene: NA
J gene: TRBJ1-2

CDR3 protein: CASSIRMAVPISPLHF
CDR3 DNA: TGTGCCAGTAGTATACGCATGGCAGTTCCAATTTCACCCCTCCACTTT
clone size: NA
V gene: TRBV19
D gene: NA
J gene: TRBJ1-6

CDR3 protein: CASSLTSGLLQETQYF
CDR3 DNA: TGTGCCAGCAGCTTAACTAGCGGGCTACTACAAGAGACCCAGTACTTC
clone size: NA
V gene: TRBV7-9
D gene: TRBD2
J gene: TRBJ2-5

CDR3 protein: CASSFGVEYEQYF
CDR3 DNA: TGTGCCAGCAGCTTTGGCGTGGAGTACGAGCAGTACTTC
clone size: once
V gene: TRBV5-4
D gene: NA
J gene: TRBJ2-7

CDR3 protein: CASRPDRGATYNEQFF
CDR3 DNA: TGTGCCAGCAGACCAGACAGGGGGGCGACCTACAATGAGCAGTTCTTC
clone size: NA
V gene: TRBV11-2
D gene: TRBD1
J gene: TRBJ2-1

CDR3 protein: CASSSRGGRGGRETQYF
CDR3 DNA: TGTGCCAGTAGTAGTCGCGGGGGCCGGGGAGGTAGAGAGACCCAGTACTTC
clone size: NA
V gene: TRBV19
D gene: NA
J gene: TRBJ2-5

CDR3 protein: CASSILGTGDQPQHF
CDR3 DNA: TGTGCCAGTAGTATTCTCGGGACAGGCGATCAGCCCCAGCATTTT
clone size: few
V gene: TRBV19
D gene: TRBD1
J gene: TRBJ1-5

CDR3 protein: CASSLMKTNTEAFF
CDR3 DNA: TGCGCCAGCAGCTTGATGAAAACTAACACTGAAGCTTTCTTT
clone size: NA
V gene: TRBV5-1
D gene: NA
J gene: TRBJ1-1

CDR3 protein: CASSYSMTDNQPQHF
CDR3 DNA: TGTGCCAGCAGTTACTCTATGACAGACAATCAGCCCCAGCATTTT
clone size: NA
V gene: TRBV6-5
D gene: NA
J gene: TRBJ1-5

CDR3 protein: CASSLGQQLAKNIQYF
CDR3 DNA: TGCGCCAGCAGCTTGGGACAGCAGCTAGCCAAAAACATTCAGTACTTC
clone size: NA
V gene: TRBV5-1
D gene: NA
J gene: TRBJ2-4

CDR3 protein: CSRKQGTGYTF
CDR3 DNA: TGCAGCCGCAAGCAGGGAACTGGCTACACCTTC
clone size: NA
V gene: TRBV20-1
D gene: NA
J gene: TRBJ1-2

CDR3 protein: CASSLGLTTEAFF
CDR3 DNA: TGTGCCAGCAGCTTAGGGCTGACGACTGAAGCTTTCTTT
clone size: NA
V gene: TRBV7-3
D gene: NA
J gene: TRBJ1-1

CDR3 protein: CATSGGPSSNQPQHF
CDR3 DNA: TGTGCCACCAGTGGAGGTCCAAGTAGCAATCAGCCCCAGCATTTT
clone size: NA
V gene: TRBV24-1
D gene: NA
J gene: TRBJ1-5

CDR3 protein: CAITRQANTGELFF
CDR3 DNA: TGTGCCATCACTCGTCAGGCGAACACCGGGGAGCTGTTTTTT
clone size: NA
V gene: TRBV10-3
D gene: NA
J gene: TRBJ2-2

CDR3 protein: CASSMTGTGGVYGYTF
CDR3 DNA: TGTGCCAGTAGTATGACAGGGACAGGGGGCGTCTATGGCTACACCTTC
clone size: NA
V gene: TRBV19
D gene: TRBD1
J gene: TRBJ1-2

CDR3 protein: CASSIYYPGNGNYGYTF
CDR3 DNA: TGTGCCAGTAGTATATATTACCCCGGGAACGGAAACTATGGCTACACCTTC
clone size: NA
V gene: TRBV19
D gene: NA
J gene: TRBJ1-2

CDR3 protein: CASSQEATSTTGELFF
CDR3 DNA: TGTGCCAGCAGCCAAGAAGCGACTAGCACCACCGGGGAGCTGTTTTTT
clone size: NA
V gene: TRBV4-2
D gene: TRBD2
J gene: TRBJ2-2

CDR3 protein: CASSQLAGGGRAADTQYF
CDR3 DNA: TGCGCCAGCAGCCAATTAGCGGGGGGAGGGAGAGCGGCAGATACGCAGTATTTT
clone size: NA
V gene: TRBV4-1
D gene: TRBD2
J gene: TRBJ2-3

CDR3 protein: CASSPGASSGGAYEQYF
CDR3 DNA: TGTGCCAGCAGCCCTGGGGCCTCGAGCGGGGGGGCCTACGAGCAGTACTTC
clone size: NA
V gene: TRBV7-2
D gene: TRBD2
J gene: TRBJ2-7

CDR3 protein: CASSRLSGTQYF
CDR3 DNA: TGTGCCAGCAGCCGCCTGAGTGGTACGCAGTATTTT
clone size: NA
V gene: TRBV16
D gene: NA
J gene: TRBJ2-3

CDR3 protein: CASTPIPGTGWDGYTF
CDR3 DNA: TGTGCTAGCACCCCTATCCCAGGGACAGGGTGGGATGGCTACACCTTC
clone size: NA
V gene: TRBV7-7
D gene: TRBD1
J gene: TRBJ1-2

CDR3 protein: CASSRNQKETQYF
CDR3 DNA: TGTGCCAGCTCACGTAACCAGAAGGAGACCCAGTACTTC
clone size: NA
V gene: TRBV18
D gene: NA
J gene: TRBJ2-5

CDR3 protein: CASSLMSTGANSPLHF
CDR3 DNA: TGTGCCAGCAGCTTAATGTCGACAGGGGCTAATTCACCCCTCCACTTT
clone size: NA
V gene: TRBV7-2
D gene: TRBD1
J gene: TRBJ1-6

CDR3 protein: CASSQDPSSYEQYF
CDR3 DNA: TGCGCCAGCAGCCAAGATCCCAGCTCCTACGAGCAGTACTTC
clone size: NA
V gene: TRBV4-3
D gene: NA
J gene: TRBJ2-7

CDR3 protein: CASSVQTGFEQYF
CDR3 DNA: TGTGCCAGCAGCGTGCAGACAGGGTTCGAGCAGTACTTC
clone size: NA
V gene: TRBV9
D gene: TRBD1
J gene: TRBJ2-7

CDR3 protein: CASSPTIDSSGNTIYF
CDR3 DNA: TGTGCCAGCTCTCCTACAATCGACAGCTCTGGAAACACCATATATTTT
clone size: NA
V gene: TRBV18
D gene: NA
J gene: TRBJ1-3

CDR3 protein: CASSKRTSGGYDKNIQYF
CDR3 DNA: TGTGCCAGTAGTAAGCGGACTAGCGGCGGCTACGACAAAAACATTCAGTACTTC
clone size: NA
V gene: TRBV19
D gene: TRBD2
J gene: TRBJ2-4

CDR3 protein: CASSHQGQGSTYEQYF
CDR3 DNA: TGTGCCAGCAGCCACCAGGGACAGGGGTCAACCTACGAGCAGTACTTC
clone size: NA
V gene: TRBV3-1/TRBV3-2
D gene: TRBD1
J gene: TRBJ2-7

CDR3 protein: CASRWDSGEQYF
CDR3 DNA: TGTGCCAGCAGGTGGGACAGTGGGGAGCAGTACTTC
clone size: once
V gene: TRBV6-6
D gene: TRBD1
J gene: TRBJ2-7

CDR3 protein: CASRGTSGVEQTQYF
CDR3 DNA: TGTGCCAGCAGGGGGACTAGCGGGGTTGAACAGACCCAGTACTTC
clone size: NA
V gene: TRBV6-4
D gene: TRBD2
J gene: TRBJ2-5

CDR3 protein: CASSTDRTNQPQHF
CDR3 DNA: TGTGCCAGTAGTACTGACAGAACTAATCAGCCCCAGCATTTT
clone size: NA
V gene: TRBV19
D gene: NA
J gene: TRBJ1-5

CDR3 protein: CASNKPVRGEAFF
CDR3 DNA: TGTGCCAGCAACAAACCCGTCCGGGGTGAAGCTTTCTTT
clone size: once
V gene: TRBV28
D gene: NA
J gene: TRBJ1-1

CDR3 protein: CASSGTSGGTYQETQYF
CDR3 DNA: TGCGCCAGCAGCGGCACTAGCGGGGGCACCTACCAAGAGACCCAGTACTTC
clone size: NA
V gene: TRBV5-1
D gene: TRBD2
J gene: TRBJ2-5

CDR3 protein: CASSLLTGLSEQYF
CDR3 DNA: TGTGCCAGCAGCCTGCTTACAGGGCTCTCCGAGCAGTACTTC
clone size: NA
V gene: TRBV28
D gene: NA
J gene: TRBJ2-7

CDR3 protein: CASRQDSTYSPLHF
CDR3 DNA: TGTGCCAGTAGACAAGACAGTACTTATTCACCCCTCCACTTT
clone size: NA
V gene: TRBV19
D gene: NA
J gene: TRBJ1-6

CDR3 protein: CASGLPYALRDRRTTDTQYF
CDR3 DNA: TGTGCTAGTGGTTTGCCTTATGCCCTCCGGGACAGAAGAACCACAGATACGCAGTATTTT
clone size: NA
V gene: TRBV12-5
D gene: TRBD1
J gene: TRBJ2-3

CDR3 protein: CASSLSMASYTYEQYF
CDR3 DNA: TGTGCCAGCAGTTTATCGATGGCTAGCTACACCTACGAGCAGTACTTC
clone size: once
V gene: TRBV27
D gene: NA
J gene: TRBJ2-7

CDR3 protein: CASTSDRSRLHF
CDR3 DNA: TGTGCCAGCACCTCAGACAGGAGTCGCCTCCACTTT
clone size: few
V gene: TRBV6-5
D gene: NA
J gene: TRBJ1-6

CDR3 protein: CASSETRGTEAFF
CDR3 DNA: TGCGCCAGCAGTGAGACCCGAGGCACTGAAGCTTTCTTT
clone size: NA
V gene: TRBV10-1
D gene: NA
J gene: TRBJ1-1

CDR3 protein: CASSLQGSTNEKLFF
CDR3 DNA: TGTGCCAGCAGCCTACAGGGTTCAACTAATGAAAAACTGTTTTTT
clone size: NA
V gene: TRBV7-9
D gene: NA
J gene: TRBJ1-4

CDR3 protein: CATSRDLTGTGTDTQYF
CDR3 DNA: TGTGCCACCAGCAGAGATCTAACCGGGACTGGCACAGATACGCAGTATTTT
clone size: NA
V gene: TRBV15
D gene: NA
J gene: TRBJ2-3